The source of this T cell receptor (beta chain) is a study of response to subunit inactivated influenza vaccine. Study-level points and caveats: T cells newly recruited by each seasonal influenza vaccination are few, the authors suggested.

Note on this clonotype: The antigen is undetermined.

The CDR3 contains 13 residues. Germline CDR1 SGDLS, CDR2 YYNGEE. The V gene lost 4 bases and the J gene lost 5 bases, with 11 bases spanning the gap. MiXCR was run by TCRdb on the RT-PCR reads, yielding one entry per CDR3 protein. The repertoire holds more than 600,000 distinct CDR3 sequences, with around a sixth as singletons. J is TRBJ2-3 and V is TRBV9; D possibly matches TRBD1 or TRBD2 (5 bases each). The sequence came from a man aged 50-59 years who received an inactivated influenza vaccine. The sample was PBMCs from blood, taken approximately 5 days after vaccination. The CDR3 region has the DNA TGTGCCAGCAGCCACCGGGACGGAGATACGCAGTATTTT. Translating gives CASSHRDGDTQYF.